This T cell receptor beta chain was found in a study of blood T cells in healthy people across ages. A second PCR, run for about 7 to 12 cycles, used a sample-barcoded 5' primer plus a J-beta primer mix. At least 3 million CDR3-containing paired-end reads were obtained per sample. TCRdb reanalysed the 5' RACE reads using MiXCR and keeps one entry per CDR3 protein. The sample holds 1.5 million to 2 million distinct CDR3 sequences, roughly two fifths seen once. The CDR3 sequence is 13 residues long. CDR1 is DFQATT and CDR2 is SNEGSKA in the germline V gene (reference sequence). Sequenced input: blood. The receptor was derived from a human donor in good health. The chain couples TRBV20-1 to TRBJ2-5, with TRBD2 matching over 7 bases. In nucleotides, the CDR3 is TGCGGTGTTGGGCGGAGGGGAGGGGAGACCCAGTACTTC. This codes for CGVGRRGGETQYF.